These 20 T cell receptor beta chains were sequenced from one sample in a study of shared clonotypes between healthy human individuals. TCRdb's table, derived via immunoSEQ multiplex PCR, lists solely in-frame clones and lacks some. This sample has fewer than 1.8 million clones, with around 98.5% found just once. The material sequenced was naive CD4+ T cells sorted from blood. Subset defined: CD45RA+ positively selected. The source of these receptors is a man aged 30 to 45 in good health.

The V and J genes are TRBV6-1 and TRBJ2-7, with D unresolved. The CDR3 is made up of 15 amino acids. Germline loops: CDR1 MNHNS, CDR2 SASEGT. Trimming left V 2 bases short and J 2 bases short, with 13 bases between. CDR3 in DNA: TGTGCCAGCAGTGAATCTTGGGCTGGGACCTACGAGCAGTACTTC. Translating it yields CASSESWAGTYEQYF.

V and J are TRBV7-8 and TRBJ2-7; D gene ambiguous. With 3 bases removed from V and 3 bases from J, the gap between germline ends came to 6 bases. Germline V gene lookup returns CDR1 SGHVS and CDR2 FQNEAQ. CDR3 length: 12 residues. CDR3 loop: CASSLISYEQYF. The CDR3 coding sequence is TGTGCCAGCAGCTTGATAAGCTACGAGCAGTACTTC.

Details on this clone: A junction boundary mismatches the germline segment, possibly from a read error. V usage is TRBV27 and J usage is TRBJ2-1; the match to TRBD1 covers 9 bases. CDR1 MNHEY and CDR2 SMNVEV come from the germline V gene (reference sequence). The CDR3 sequence is 13 residues long. The chain's CDR3 is CASSATQGASCIF. CDR3 coding DNA: TGTGCCAGCAGTGCAACACAGGGGGCGAGCTGTATCTTC.

The genes are TRBV5-1 and TRBJ2-7; TRBD2 matches at 8 bases. The CDR3 length is 15 residues. Germline trimming cut 0 bases from V and 6 bases from J; bases unmatched to any gene: 8. Germline CDR1 reads SGHRS; CDR2 reads YFSETQ. This CDR3 is CASSLEAGALSEQYF. CDR3 in DNA: TGCGCCAGCAGCTTGGAAGCGGGAGCGCTGTCCGAGCAGTACTTC.

The chain couples TRBV27 to TRBJ1-2; D is ambiguous. This CDR3 has 13 residues. Trimming cost V 5 bases and J 2 bases, with 9 bases left between them. CDR1 and CDR2 from the germline V gene are MNHEY and SMNVEV (reference sequence). The CDR3 nucleotides read TGTGCCAGCAGTATAGACAAGAACTATGGCTACACCTTC. This encodes CASSIDKNYGYTF.

This chain uses TRBV7-2 with TRBJ2-7, with TRBD1 identical over 7 bases. Germline CDR1 is SGHTA and CDR2 is FQGNSA. The V gene end was trimmed by 5 bases and the J gene end by 5 bases; junction bases not matched to a gene: 9. The CDR3 loop spans 14 amino acids. The CDR3 nucleotides are TGTGCCAGCAGCCTCTCAAACAGGGGCCACGAGCAGTACTTC. Translation: CASSLSNRGHEQYF.

The rearrangement joins TRBV10-3 to TRBJ2-1; perhaps D is TRBD1 or TRBD2 (5 bases each). Germline assignment: CDR1 ENHRY and CDR2 SYGVKD. This CDR3 contains 17 residues. V lost 1 base, J lost 0 bases, and 13 bases lay in between. Written as DNA, the CDR3 is TGTGCCATCAGTGAGTATGTGGGGGAAAGCTCCTACAATGAGCAGTTCTTC. As protein: CAISEYVGESSYNEQFF.

The chain employs TRBV5-4 and TRBJ1-2; D not resolved. V gave up 0 bases and J gave up 7 bases, with 16 bases separating them. The germline V gene has CDR1 SGHNT and CDR2 YYREEE (reference sequence). The CDR3 extends over 15 amino acids. The CDR3 DNA is TGTGCCAGCAGCTTGGTTCGTGTGGACCCAAGTGGCTACACCTTC. Its protein is CASSLVRVDPSGYTF.

J is TRBJ2-1 and V is TRBV5-1; D is perhaps TRBD2 (6 bases). Trimming removed 1 base from V and 9 bases from J, with 8 bases in between. Germline assignment: CDR1 SGHRS and CDR2 YFSETQ. CDR3 length equals 12 residues. The CDR3: CASSLLGGEQFF. CDR3 coding DNA: TGCGCCAGCAGCTTGTTGGGGGGTGAGCAGTTCTTC.

The chain is built from TRBV5-1 and TRBJ2-3, with 8 bases fitting TRBD2. After removal of 8 bases from V and 6 bases from J, the junction contained 20 bases not matched to a gene. Germline assignment: CDR1 SGHRS and CDR2 YFSETQ. This CDR3 region has 17 residues. The CDR3 sequence is CARTRFGTGGPFDTQYF. The CDR3 DNA reads as TGCGCCAGGACGCGGTTTGGGACGGGAGGGCCCTTCGATACGCAGTATTTT.

The rearrangement links TRBV30 to TRBJ2-3; D remains unclear. V was pared by 4 bases and J by 4 bases, with 3 bases between. The length of the CDR3 is 10 residues. Germline CDR1 GTSNPN, CDR2 SVGIG (reference sequence). This chain's CDR3 is CAWMADTQYF. The DNA of the CDR3 is TGTGCCTGGATGGCAGATACGCAGTATTTT.

The chain joins TRBV6-1 to TRBJ2-7, with D possibly matching TRBD2 (6 bases). This CDR3 comprises 15 residues. The V gene's germline CDR1 is MNHNS and CDR2 SASEGT. Deletions cut 10 bases from V and 1 base from J, with 20 bases between. The CDR3 DNA reads as TGTGCCACCCGGAGGGGCCCTTTCCAATCCTACGAGCAGTACTTC. Protein product: CATRRGPFQSYEQYF.

CDR3 sequence reads: CASSVREGRETQYF. CDR3 nucleotides: TGCGCCAGCTCGGTCCGGGAAGGCCGGGAGACCCAGTACTTC. The J gene is TRBJ2-5, the V gene TRBV5-1; perhaps TRBD2 as D (5 bases). Trimming cost V 7 bases and J 5 bases, with 18 bases left between them. Germline V CDR1 and CDR2: SGHRS, YFSETQ. The CDR3 runs 14 residues.

CDR3: CASSFAGSATDTQYF. CDR3 sequence (DNA): TGTGCCAGCAGTTTTGCGGGGTCGGCGACAGATACGCAGTATTTT. The chain employs TRBV28 and TRBJ2-3, with D possibly TRBD2 on 6 matching bases. CDR1 is MDHEN and CDR2 is SYDVKM in the germline V gene. The CDR3 consists of 15 residues. The V and J ends lost 3 bases and 3 bases respectively, with 13 bases between them.

This chain uses TRBV7-2 with TRBJ2-1; no firm D call. V lost 3 bases and J 6 bases, leaving 6 bases between the germline ends. In germline, CDR1 is SGHTA, CDR2 FQGNSA. The CDR3 loop spans 12 amino acids. The CDR3 is CASSLDFNEQFF. Here the CDR3 DNA reads TGTGCCAGCAGCTTGGATTTCAATGAGCAGTTCTTC. Full variable domain (remainder filled in from reference TRBV7-2 and TRBJ2-1): GAGVSQSPSNKVTEKGKDVELRCDPISGHTALYWYRQSLGQGLEFLIYFQGNSAPDKSGLPSDRFSAERTGGSVSTLTIQRTQQEDSAVYLCASSLDFNEQFFGPGTRLTVL.

This chain joins TRBV29-1 and TRBJ2-7; 7 nucleotides align to TRBD2. The germline V gene encodes CDR1 SQVTM and CDR2 ANQGSEA. J lost 5 bases, V lost 2 bases, and 6 bases had no gene match. This CDR3 is built from 13 residues. The CDR3 region has the DNA TGCAGCGTTGAATGGGGGGGTATAAACGAGCAGTACTTC. It codes for CSVEWGGINEQYF.

This chain uses TRBV5-5 with TRBJ2-1; TRBD1 is a possible D gene (6 bases). The CDR3 has 16 residues. Germline CDR1 is SGHKS and CDR2 is YYEKEE (reference sequence). The ends were cut back, 6 bases at V and 8 bases at J, with 24 bases in the middle. CDR3 region: CASTRLPGTLLDEQFF. The CDR3 DNA follows: TGTGCCAGCACGAGACTCCCCGGGACACTTCTGGATGAGCAGTTCTTC. Together with reference TRBV5-5 and TRBJ2-1, the CDR3 gives the full variable domain: DAGVTQSPTHLIKTRGQQVTLRCSPISGHKSVSWYQQVLGQGPQFIFQYYEKEERGRGNFPDRFSARQFPNYSSELNVNALLLGDSALYLCASTRLPGTLLDEQFFGPGTRLTVL.

The chain joins TRBV7-3 to TRBJ2-5, with D perhaps TRBD1 (5 bases). V was trimmed by 1 base and J by 5 bases, leaving 20 bases between them. CDR3 length: 17 amino acids. Germline V gives CDR1 SGHTA, CDR2 FQGTGA. The CDR3 protein is CASSLKGPTRRGETQYF. CDR3 coding DNA: TGTGCCAGCAGCTTAAAAGGTCCAACCAGAAGGGGTGAGACCCAGTACTTC.

V and J are TRBV10-3 and TRBJ2-1; no definite D call. The CDR3 length is 12 residues. Per germline, CDR1 ENHRY and CDR2 SYGVKD. Trimming took 4 bases from V and 5 from J, leaving 6 bases between them. CDR3 region: CAISGWDNEQFF. The DNA for the CDR3 is TGTGCCATCAGTGGGTGGGACAATGAGCAGTTCTTC.

The V gene is TRBV9, the J gene TRBJ2-1; 9 nucleotides agree with TRBD2. The CDR3 is 16 amino acids. Trimming took 0 bases from V and 3 from J; bases not matched to a gene: 4. Germline CDR1 SGDLS, CDR2 YYNGEE. For the CDR3, the DNA is TGTGCCAGCAGCGTAGGTCTTAGCGGGAGCTACAATGAGCAGTTCTTC. Translating gives CASSVGLSGSYNEQFF.